This T cell receptor (beta chain) was captured in a study of cytomegalovirus exposure and HLA in healthy donors. Amplification used 60 Vbeta primers and 13 Jbeta primers. TCRdb's copy holds only in-frame clones and misses some; the assay was immunoSEQ multiplex PCR. Here the sample spans approximately 210,000 clones, about 77% being singletons. Trimming took 4 bases from V and 10 from J; bases not matched to a gene: 12. This CDR3 contains 14 residues. The germline V gene encodes CDR1 SGDLS and CDR2 YYNGEE. Study-level results: For most TCR beta V segments, an earlier analysis put the productive rate at about 90% or about 30% of the time. In the analysis, some V segments, TRBV6-2 and TRBV6-3 included, were excluded as indistinguishable.

Comments on this clone: No antigen is known for it.

What was sequenced was PBMCs. This TCR came from a woman aged 25 to 39 in good health and CMV-seropositive. The chain is built from TRBV9 and TRBJ1-2; 8 nucleotides match TRBD1. CDR3 nucleotide sequence: TGTGCCAGCAGCCCCCGGGACAGGCGCCCGGACTACACCTTC. Protein product: CASSPRDRRPDYTF.